This T cell receptor (beta chain) comes out of a study of cytomegalovirus exposure and HLA in healthy donors. Germline-derived CDR1 and CDR2 are SGDLS and YYNGEE. V was shortened by 4 bases and J by 7 bases, with 11 bases between the two germline ends. The CDR3 covers 12 residues. Sequencing was performed with immunoSEQ multiplex PCR; in TCRdb, only in-frame clones are kept and a portion is missing. The sample yields over 110,000 clones, about nine tenths seen once. The sequenced sample consisted of PBMCs. The receptor was isolated from a man aged 18 to 30 in good health and CMV-seronegative. The chain carries TRBV9 and TRBJ1-1; D remains unclear. The CDR3 spells CASSTQPNEAFF. CDR3 DNA sequence: TGTGCCAGCAGCACACAGCCTAATGAAGCTTTCTTT. Drawing the rest from reference TRBV9 and TRBJ1-1, the complete variable domain is DSGVTQTPKHLITATGQRVTLRCSPRSGDLSVYWYQQSLDQGLQFLIQYYNGEERAKGNILERFSAQQFPDLHSELNLSSLELGDSALYFCASSTQPNEAFFGQGTRLTVV.